Listed below are T cell receptor beta chains from one sample, sequenced in a study of T cell responses to AZD1222 COVID-19 vaccine. Sequenced by immunoSEQ multiplex PCR; TCRdb stores in-frame clones only, minus some. The data show roughly 150,000 clones, about 91% seen once. The specimen was peripheral blood, collected on day 0 of MenACWY control vaccination. These receptors were collected from an adult in good health. CDR3s include the opening cysteine and the closing phenylalanine or tryptophan. D genes are given only for firm matches. Clone sizes are given selectively: once, few, many, or a class where the clone is expanded.

NA,NA,TRBV5-1,TRBJ1-3,TGCGCCAGCAGCTTAAGCCCTGGAAACACCATATATTTT,CASSLSPGNTIYF
NA,TRBD2,TRBV18,TRBJ2-2,TGTGCCAGCTCACCACCAGCGGGGGTGAACACCGGGGAGCTGTTTTTT,CASSPPAGVNTGELFF
NA,TRBD1,TRBV4-2,TRBJ1-2,TGTGCCAGCAGCCAATGGACAGGCGCTAACTATGGCTACACCTTC,CASSQWTGANYGYTF
NA,TRBD1,TRBV7-2,TRBJ2-5,TGTGCCAGCAGCTTAGGGACAGGGAGGAAAGAGACCCAGTACTTC,CASSLGTGRKETQYF
NA,TRBD2,TRBV10-3,TRBJ2-3,TGTGCCACCAGCGGGGGGACGGCAGATACGCAGTATTTT,CATSGGTADTQYF
NA,TRBD2,TRBV6-2/TRBV6-3,TRBJ2-1,TGTGCCAGCAGCCCAACTCGTCCGGGACTAGCGGTCAATGAGCAGTTCTTC,CASSPTRPGLAVNEQFF
NA,NA,TRBV30,TRBJ2-7,TGTGCCTGGAGTGCCGGGGAACGCTACGAGCAGTACTTC,CAWSAGERYEQYF
once,NA,TRBV28,TRBJ2-4,TGTGCCAGCAGTTTCCCAACTAAACTTTTAGCCAAAAACATTCAGTACTTC,CASSFPTKLLAKNIQYF
NA,NA,TRBV12-3/TRBV12-4,TRBJ2-3,TGTGCCAGCAGTTTAGAAGGGGCAGATACGCAGTATTTT,CASSLEGADTQYF
NA,NA,TRBV7-8,TRBJ1-5,TGTGCCAGCAGCTTATATGGCAGGAATCTCAATCAGCCCCAGCATTTT,CASSLYGRNLNQPQHF
NA,TRBD2,TRBV7-3,TRBJ2-1,TGTGCCAGCAGCACTAGCGGGAAGGTAAATGAGCAGTTCTTC,CASSTSGKVNEQFF
once,TRBD1,TRBV3-1/TRBV3-2,TRBJ2-5,TGTGCCAGCAGCCCGTTACAGGGGAGAGAGACCCAGTACTTC,CASSPLQGRETQYF